Following are 19 T cell receptor beta chains from one sample sequenced in a study of blood T cell repertoires in COVID-19. Using immunoSEQ multiplex PCR, the repertoire was profiled, and TCRdb retains in-frame clones only, with some absent. The repertoire has approximately 53,000 clones, roughly 90% of them found once; the top ten carry 2.2%. The specimen was peripheral blood. Every receptor here comes from a human donor in a cohort sampled during active COVID-19.

V usage is TRBV6-6 and J usage is TRBJ1-5; no definite D call. Germline assignment: CDR1 MNHNY and CDR2 SVGAGI (reference sequence). V was shortened by 6 bases and J by 10 bases, with 10 bases between the two germline ends. The CDR3 is made up of 11 amino acids. The chain's CDR3 is CASSHSGPQHF. The CDR3 nucleotides are TGTGCCAGCAGCCACAGTGGCCCCCAGCATTTT.

V gene TRBV28 combines with J gene TRBJ1-2, with TRBD1 identical over 8 bases. The germline V gene has CDR1 MDHEN and CDR2 SYDVKM. J lost 9 bases, V lost 5 bases, and 11 bases had no gene match. This CDR3 is built from 14 residues. The CDR3 nucleotides read TGTGCCAGCAGTAACCCGGGACAGGCGGTTCGCTACACCTTC. This encodes CASSNPGQAVRYTF.

The V gene is TRBV2, the J gene TRBJ1-3; D is uncertain. Trimming took 6 bases from V and 5 from J, leaving 20 bases between them. CDR1 and CDR2 from the germline V gene are SNHLY and FYNNEI. The CDR3 covers 16 residues. The DNA of the CDR3 is TGTGCCAGCAGAGGACCCGGGAACTTCGGCAGAAACACCATATATTTT. This gives the protein CASRGPGNFGRNTIYF.

CDR3 DNA: TGTGCCAGCTCACGGGGACAGGGGGACTACGAGCAGTACTTC. This translates into CASSRGQGDYEQYF. The gene calls are TRBV18 and TRBJ2-7, with TRBD1 matching 11 bases. J was trimmed by 3 bases and V by 4 bases; bases with no gene match: 2. CDR3 length: 14 residues. Looked up from germline, CDR1 is KGHSH and CDR2 is LQKENI. Filled out from reference TRBV18 and TRBJ2-7, the complete variable domain reads NAGVMQNPRHLVRRRGQEARLRCSPMKGHSHVYWYRQLPEEGLKFMVYLQKENIIDESGMPKERFSAEFPKEGPSILRIQQVVRGDSAAYFCASSRGQGDYEQYFGPGTRLTVT.

V usage is TRBV7-9 and J usage is TRBJ1-3; D unclear. The CDR3 has 15 amino acids. CDR1 SEHNR and CDR2 FQNEAQ come from the germline V gene (reference sequence). V was clipped by 1 base and J by 4 bases, with 11 bases between them. The CDR3 DNA follows: TGTGCCAGCAGCTTAGGATCTCGGTTGGGAAACACCATATATTTT. Translating it yields CASSLGSRLGNTIYF.

This clone was observed a handful of times. V and J are TRBV4-1 and TRBJ1-2; 7 nucleotides match TRBD1. Trimming removed 0 bases from V and 1 base from J; junction bases left unmatched: 5. CDR3 length: 16 residues. Germline lookup yields CDR1 MGHRA and CDR2 YSYEKL. CDR3 residues: CASSQDRQGFNYGYTF. CDR3 DNA: TGCGCCAGCAGCCAAGATCGACAGGGATTTAACTATGGCTACACCTTC.

The CDR3 DNA follows: TGCGCCAGCAGCCAATTTCAGGGTTGGGGGACAGGGAACTATGGCTACACCTTC. Translation gives CASSQFQGWGTGNYGYTF. The rearrangement joins TRBV4-1 to TRBJ1-2, with 9 positions matching TRBD1. This CDR3 is built from 18 residues. Germline V lookup: CDR1 MGHRA, CDR2 YSYEKL. Trimming removed 2 bases from V and 2 bases from J; junction bases left unmatched: 12.

The count of this clone is one. The CDR3 nucleotides are TGTGCCAGCAGACGGACAGGGTGTCACGAGCAGTACTTC. As protein: CASRRTGCHEQYF. The chain links TRBV21-1 to TRBJ2-7; TRBD1, the table's D call, lacks a check against the DNA. TRBV21-1 is a pseudogene. The CDR3 is 13 residues long.

The chain is built from TRBV7-2 and TRBJ2-5; the match to TRBD2 covers 14 bases. From germline, CDR1 is SGHTA and CDR2 FQGNSA. With 5 bases clipped from V and 6 bases from J, the junction kept 5 bases outside the gene matches. This CDR3 is 15 amino acids long. CDR3 protein: CASSDGTSGRKTQYF. For the CDR3, the DNA is TGTGCCAGCAGCGACGGGACTAGCGGGAGAAAGACCCAGTACTTC.

The J gene is TRBJ2-4, the V gene TRBV19, with D unclear. The CDR3 has 13 amino acids. The V and J ends lost 3 bases and 0 bases respectively, with 3 bases between them. Per germline, CDR1 LNHDA and CDR2 SQIVND (reference sequence). The CDR3 reads CASSIRAKNIQYF. Here the CDR3 DNA reads TGTGCCAGTAGTATCAGAGCCAAAAACATTCAGTACTTC.

There are a few counts of this clone. The CDR3 loop is CASSGTGTSNQPQHF. For the CDR3, the DNA is TGTGCCAGCAGCGGTACAGGAACGAGCAATCAGCCCCAGCATTTT. V usage is TRBV6-2 or TRBV6-3 and J usage is TRBJ1-5, with a tentative D call TRBD1 (5 bases). The CDR3 length is 15 residues. V was trimmed by 6 bases and J by 1 base, leaving 13 bases between them. Looked up from germline, CDR1 is MNHEY and CDR2 is SVGEGT.

The chain combines TRBV2 with TRBJ2-3; 7 bases fit TRBD1. This CDR3 is built from 15 residues. Germline-derived CDR1 and CDR2 are SNHLY and FYNNEI. V lost 5 bases, J lost 1 base, and 6 bases stayed unmatched. The CDR3 loop is CASSLDRARTDTQYF. The CDR3 DNA reads TGTGCCAGCAGTCTAGACAGGGCCCGCACAGATACGCAGTATTTT.

The chain uses TRBV19 and TRBJ2-1; D is possibly TRBD2 (6 bases). Trimming removed 6 bases from V and 6 bases from J, with 18 bases in between. The germline CDR1 and CDR2 sequences are LNHDA and SQIVND (reference sequence). The CDR3 covers 15 residues. The CDR3 DNA reads TGTGCCAGTAGCGGGAGTATCTTTACGGGCAATGAGCAGTTCTTC. Protein: CASSGSIFTGNEQFF.

V is TRBV5-1 and J is TRBJ2-1; 11 nucleotides agree with TRBD2. V dropped 4 bases and J dropped 0; count of bases not matched to a gene: 6. The CDR3 totals 17 residues. The germline CDR1 and CDR2 sequences are SGHRS and YFSETQ. CDR3 coding DNA: TGCGCCAGCAGCCTTAATAGCGGGAGGGGCTCCTACAATGAGCAGTTCTTC. It encodes CASSLNSGRGSYNEQFF.

The genes are TRBV4-1 and TRBJ2-5; 7 bases align to TRBD2. The V gene end was trimmed by 6 bases and the J gene end by 5 bases; junction bases not matched to a gene: 6. The V gene's germline CDR1 is MGHRA and CDR2 YSYEKL. The CDR3 runs to 13 residues. CDR3 DNA: TGCGCCAGCAGTCGGGGAGGGGTGGAGACCCAGTACTTC. This gives the protein CASSRGGVETQYF.

The chain links TRBV12-3 or TRBV12-4 to TRBJ1-5; possibly TRBD1 for D (5 bases). The CDR3 extends over 13 amino acids. V lost 3 bases and J lost 5, with 8 bases in between. The CDR3 sequence is CASSFGGYQPQHF. Written as DNA, the CDR3 is TGTGCCAGCAGTTTCGGGGGATATCAGCCCCAGCATTTT.

This clone came up once. The chain couples TRBV11-2 to TRBJ2-2; D uncertain. The V end was cut by 2 bases, the J end by 6 bases, with 19 bases between. The CDR3 has 17 amino acids. Germline V lookup: CDR1 SGHAT, CDR2 FQNNGV. The CDR3 is CASSLIWRGSTPGELFF. The CDR3 DNA reads TGTGCCAGCAGCTTAATCTGGCGAGGATCGACCCCCGGGGAGCTGTTTTTT. The full variable domain, its missing parts supplied by reference TRBV11-2 and TRBJ2-2, is EAGVAQSPRYKIIEKRQSVAFWCNPISGHATLYWYQQILGQGPKLLIQFQNNGVVDDSQLPKDRFSAERLKGVDSTLKIQPAKLEDSAVYLCASSLIWRGSTPGELFFGEGSRLTVL.

V gene TRBV19 combines with J gene TRBJ1-2, with D uncertain. Deletions cut 1 base from V and 6 bases from J, with 9 bases between. The germline CDR1 and CDR2 sequences are LNHDA and SQIVND (reference sequence). This CDR3 is built from 13 residues. The CDR3 DNA follows: TGTGCCAGTAGTATAGCCGGGATGGATGGCTACACCTTC. Translation: CASSIAGMDGYTF.

The chain uses TRBV24-1 and TRBJ2-7, with D tentatively TRBD2 (5 bases). V was shortened by 4 bases and J by 9 bases, with 15 bases between the two germline ends. There are 13 residues in the CDR3. Per the germline V gene, CDR1 is KGHDR and CDR2 is SFDVKD. The CDR3 coding sequence is TGTGCCACCAGTGAGGAGGCATGGCTCGGGCAGTACTTC. Its protein product is CATSEEAWLGQYF.